This T cell receptor (beta chain) was sequenced for a study of PD-1 blockade in classical Hodgkin lymphoma. The patients all showed relapse after autologous stem cell transplantation, while their brentuximab vedotin exposure varied. Patients reached a best response of complete response, partial response or progressive disease. Study-wide points: TCR diversity rose significantly by C4D1 in CD4+ but not CD8+ cells. When set against healthy donors, newly diagnosed patients were reported to show lower baseline TCR diversity.

A note on this clone: Antigen: not known.

This CDR3 is 14 amino acids long. The germline CDR1 and CDR2 sequences are SNHLY and FYNNEI. V shed 2 bases and J shed 8 bases, with 15 bases lying between them. Sequencing was performed with immunoSEQ multiplex PCR; in TCRdb, only in-frame clones are kept and a portion is missing. The data hold 20,000 or so clones, with around 85% observed a single time. The TCR originated in a human donor with classical Hodgkin lymphoma. The chain combines TRBV2 with TRBJ1-1; D is uncertain. The specimen was peripheral blood mononuclear cells (PBMCs), collected at baseline. CDR3 sequence: CASSEIVRLGEAFF. The CDR3 bases are TGTGCCAGCAGTGAAATAGTCAGGCTAGGGGAAGCTTTCTTT.